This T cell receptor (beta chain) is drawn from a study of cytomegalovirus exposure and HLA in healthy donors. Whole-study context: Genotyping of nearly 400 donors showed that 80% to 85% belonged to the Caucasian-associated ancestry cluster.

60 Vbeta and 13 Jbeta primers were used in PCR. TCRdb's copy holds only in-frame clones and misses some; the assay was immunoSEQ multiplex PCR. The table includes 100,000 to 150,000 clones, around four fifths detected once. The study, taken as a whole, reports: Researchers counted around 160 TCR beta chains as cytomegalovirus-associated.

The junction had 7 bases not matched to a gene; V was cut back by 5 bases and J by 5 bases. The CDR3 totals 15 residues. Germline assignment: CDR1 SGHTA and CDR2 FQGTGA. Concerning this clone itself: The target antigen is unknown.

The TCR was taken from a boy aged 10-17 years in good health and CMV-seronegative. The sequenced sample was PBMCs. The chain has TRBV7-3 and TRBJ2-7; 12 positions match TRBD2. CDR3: CASSLRLAGVHEQYF. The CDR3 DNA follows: TGTGCCAGCAGCCTCCGACTAGCGGGAGTGCACGAGCAGTACTTC.